The next 8 T cell receptor beta chains were all read from a single sample in a study of blood T cell repertoires in COVID-19. Some clones are missing from TCRdb's copy, which holds only in-frame ones; the method was immunoSEQ multiplex PCR. The sample carries around 70,000 clones, around 90% recorded once. The specimen was peripheral blood. Receptor source: a woman older than 75 with active or convalescent COVID-19.

In the case of this clone: At one of its ends the junction is not consistent with the germline gene, which may arise from a read error. The V gene is TRBV2, the J gene TRBJ2-1; TRBD2 aligns across 13 bases. The germline gives CDR1 SNHLY, CDR2 FYNNEI. The CDR3 has 14 residues. The CDR3 sequence: CASGMGLAGLPPLF. CDR3 nucleotides: TGTGCCAGCGGAATGGGACTAGCGGGACTGCCCCCACTCTTC.

The chain joins TRBV28 to TRBJ2-3, with a possible D match to TRBD1 (6 bases). The CDR3 is made up of 13 amino acids. Germline loops: CDR1 MDHEN, CDR2 SYDVKM. Trimming left V 6 bases short and J 2 bases short, with 9 bases between. This CDR3 is CASRRTATDTQYF. CDR3 sequence (DNA): TGTGCCAGCAGGAGGACAGCCACAGATACGCAGTATTTT. Full variable domain (outside the CDR3, taken from reference TRBV28 and TRBJ2-3): DVKVTQSSRYLVKRTGEKVFLECVQDMDHENMFWYRQDPGLGLRLIYFSYDVKMKEKGDIPEGYSVSREKKERFSLILESASTNQTSMYLCASRRTATDTQYFGPGTRLTVL.

The chain combines TRBV28 with TRBJ2-2; unclear D gene. The V and J ends lost 7 bases and 6 bases respectively, with 18 bases between them. Germline V lookup: CDR1 MDHEN, CDR2 SYDVKM. The CDR3 totals 15 residues. CDR3 loop: CASNLRQFRSGELFF. As DNA, the CDR3 is TGTGCCAGCAATCTCAGGCAGTTTCGCTCCGGGGAGCTGTTTTTT.

This CDR3 is CASSAQVATVAKNIQYF. In DNA, the CDR3 is TGTGCCAGCAGTGCCCAGGTCGCAACCGTAGCCAAAAACATTCAGTACTTC. This chain connects TRBV6-1 to TRBJ2-4, with D unclear. The germline V gene encodes CDR1 MNHNS and CDR2 SASEGT. CDR3 length: 17 residues. V was clipped by 4 bases and J by 0 bases, with 16 bases between them.

J is TRBJ1-4 and V is TRBV11-3; D remains unclear. The CDR3 has 15 residues. In germline, CDR1 is SGHNT, CDR2 YENEEA. Trimming left V 0 bases short and J 4 bases short, with 9 bases between. The CDR3 loop reads CASSLDWEDNEKLFF. The CDR3 bases are TGTGCCAGCAGCTTAGACTGGGAGGATAATGAAAAACTGTTTTTT. The full variable domain, rest sourced from reference TRBV11-3 and TRBJ1-4, is EAGVVQSPRYKIIEKKQPVAFWCNPISGHNTLYWYLQNLGQGPELLIRYENEEAVDDSQLPKDRFSAERLKGVDSTLKIQPAELGDSAVYLCASSLDWEDNEKLFFGSGTQLSVL.

V and J are TRBV2 and TRBJ2-2; 7 positions agree with TRBD2. The germline gives CDR1 SNHLY, CDR2 FYNNEI. The CDR3 runs 15 residues. Germline trimming cut 2 bases from V and 3 bases from J; bases unmatched to any gene: 3. The CDR3 loop reads CASSERLADTGELFF. The CDR3 DNA follows: TGTGCCAGCAGTGAACGGCTAGCGGACACCGGGGAGCTGTTTTTT.

V gene TRBV15 combines with J gene TRBJ1-1; tentative D call: TRBD1 (5 bases). Germline CDR1 LNHNV, CDR2 YYDKDF (reference sequence). Deletions cut 0 bases from V and 1 base from J, with 12 bases between. There are 16 residues in the CDR3. The CDR3 DNA reads as TGTGCCACCAGCAGAGAACCAGGGAGGGGGAACACTGAAGCTTTCTTT. Amino acid sequence: CATSREPGRGNTEAFF.

The rearrangement joins TRBV5-4 to TRBJ1-6; D gene ambiguous. CDR3 size: 14 residues. Per the germline V gene, CDR1 is SGHNT and CDR2 is YYREEE (reference sequence). V was trimmed by 3 bases and J by 5 bases, leaving 9 bases between them. The CDR3 nucleotides read TGTGCCAGCAGCTCCGGGATAAATAATTCACCCCTCCACTTT. This codes for CASSSGINNSPLHF.